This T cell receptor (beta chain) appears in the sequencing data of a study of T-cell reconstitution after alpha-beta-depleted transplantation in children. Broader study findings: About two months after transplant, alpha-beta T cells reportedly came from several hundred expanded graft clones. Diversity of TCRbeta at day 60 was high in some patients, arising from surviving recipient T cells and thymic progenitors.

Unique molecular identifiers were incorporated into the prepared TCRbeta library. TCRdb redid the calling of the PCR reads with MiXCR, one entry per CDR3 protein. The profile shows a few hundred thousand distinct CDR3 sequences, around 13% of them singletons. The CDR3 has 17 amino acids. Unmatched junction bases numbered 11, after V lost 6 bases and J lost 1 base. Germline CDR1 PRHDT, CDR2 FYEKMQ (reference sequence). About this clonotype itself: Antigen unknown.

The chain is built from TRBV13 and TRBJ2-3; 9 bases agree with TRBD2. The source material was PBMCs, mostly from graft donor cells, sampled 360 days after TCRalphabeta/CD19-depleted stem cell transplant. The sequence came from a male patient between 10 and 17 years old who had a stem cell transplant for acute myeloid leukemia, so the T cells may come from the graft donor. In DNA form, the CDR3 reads TGTGCCAGCAGGCCTGCCCCGACTAGCGGACGCACAGATACGCAGTATTTT. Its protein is CASRPAPTSGRTDTQYF. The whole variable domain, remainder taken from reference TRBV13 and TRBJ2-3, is AAGVIQSPRHLIKEKRETATLKCYPIPRHDTVYWYQQGPGQDPQFLISFYEKMQSDKGSIPDRFSAQQFSDYHSELNMSSLELGDSALYFCASRPAPTSGRTDTQYFGPGTRLTVL.